What follows describes a single T cell receptor beta chain. Its target is not known. The data derive from a study of shared clonotypes between healthy human individuals. General observations from the study: The authors expected sequencing depth to affect clonotype sharing among donors.

Deep-level settings were used for running the assay. Ten immunoSEQ deep assay plates were used by the authors to sequence unsorted PBMC DNA. Clones were sequenced by immunoSEQ multiplex PCR, and TCRdb holds only the in-frame ones, with some missing. The sample lists about 92,000 clones, less than 50% occurring once. Around 90 million PBMCs per unsorted sample were used for genomic DNA. The CDR3 sequence is 14 residues long. Germline lookup yields CDR1 MNHEY and CDR2 SMNVEV (reference sequence). Trimming at V came to 6 bases and at J to 1 base, leaving 4 bases not matched to a gene. The receptor comes from a woman aged 40 to 49 in good health. Some clones in this sample may be carry-over from other donors' samples. The chain couples TRBV27 to TRBJ2-5; 8 bases fit TRBD1. Sequenced input: PBMCs. CDR3 region: CASRRQGSQETQYF. Written as DNA, the CDR3 is TGTGCCAGCAGGCGACAGGGGTCCCAAGAGACCCAGTACTTC.